Listed here are 21 T cell receptor beta chains from one sample, sequenced in a study of T cell responses to AZD1222 COVID-19 vaccine. Repertoires were generated with immunoSEQ multiplex PCR, while TCRdb's copy carries only in-frame clones and drops some. The sample shows some 140,000 clones, 70% to 90% of them seen only once. The input for sequencing was peripheral blood, taken on day 0 of AZD1222 vaccination. The receptors come from an adult in good health.

The V gene is TRBV5-4, the J gene TRBJ2-5, with 7 bases matching TRBD2. CDR3 length: 18 amino acids. V trimming: 1 base; J trimming: 2 bases; junction bases outside the gene matches: 14. From germline, CDR1 is SGHNT and CDR2 YYREEE (reference sequence). The CDR3 DNA follows: TGTGCCAGCAGCTTGTCCGGAAGAGCGGGACTTTCTCAAGAGACCCAGTACTTC. Translated: CASSLSGRAGLSQETQYF.

This clone was detected only once. V gene TRBV27 combines with J gene TRBJ1-2; possible D gene TRBD1, 5 bases. Germline CDR1 reads MNHEY; CDR2 reads SMNVEV (reference sequence). V was pared by 2 bases and J by 2 bases, with 6 bases between. The CDR3 sequence is 13 residues long. CDR3: CASSLRQNYGYTF. CDR3 in DNA: TGTGCCAGCAGTTTAAGACAGAACTATGGCTACACCTTC.

About this clone: One end of the junction is discordant with germline, which a read error may explain. The CDR3 protein is CASSQEELGPKHF. CDR3 nucleotide sequence: TGTGCCAGCAGCCAAGAAGAGCTGGGGCCCAAGCATTTT. The V and J genes are TRBV4-2 and TRBJ1-5; D possibly corresponds to TRBD1 (5 bases). The CDR3 is 13 amino acids. Germline CDR1 LGHNA, CDR2 YNFKEQ.

J is TRBJ2-2 and V is TRBV27; weak D call: TRBD2 (6 bases). Germline values: CDR1 MNHEY, CDR2 SMNVEV (reference sequence). V lost 4 bases to trimming and J lost 7 bases, with 13 bases between them. The CDR3 extends over 14 amino acids. Here the CDR3 reads CASSSPWGGGELFF. CDR3 nucleotide sequence: TGTGCCAGCAGTTCCCCTTGGGGAGGCGGGGAGCTGTTTTTT.

The chain has TRBV5-1 and TRBJ2-1; D is perhaps TRBD2 (6 bases). Trimming removed 4 bases from V and 7 bases from J, with 21 bases in between. CDR3 length equals 16 residues. The germline gives CDR1 SGHRS, CDR2 YFSETQ. The DNA for the CDR3 is TGCGCCAGCAGCGTCCGACTTTCGGGAGTCGGTAATGAGCAGTTCTTC. It yields the protein CASSVRLSGVGNEQFF.

This clone was observed a handful of times. V usage is TRBV30 and J usage is TRBJ1-6, with 7 bases that match TRBD1. This CDR3 region has 15 residues. V dropped 3 bases and J dropped 7; count of bases not matched to a gene: 9. CDR1 is GTSNPN, CDR2 SVGIG, per germline (reference sequence). The CDR3 region is CAWRGETGWNSPLHF. The CDR3 bases are TGTGCCTGGAGGGGGGAGACAGGGTGGAATTCACCCCTCCACTTT.

The chain joins TRBV28 to TRBJ2-7; TRBD1 might be the D (5 bases). The CDR3 loop spans 14 amino acids. Germline CDR1 is MDHEN and CDR2 is SYDVKM. V was trimmed by 2 bases and J by 7 bases, leaving 15 bases between them. The chain's CDR3 is CASSLGPGLGEQYF. CDR3 coding DNA: TGTGCCAGCAGTTTAGGGCCAGGGTTAGGTGAGCAGTACTTC.

The genes are TRBV9 and TRBJ1-2; weak D call: TRBD1 (6 bases). The ends were cut back, 2 bases at V and 6 bases at J, with 8 bases in the middle. This CDR3 spans 12 amino acids. From germline, CDR1 is SGDLS and CDR2 YYNGEE. The CDR3 DNA is TGTGCCAGCAGCGTCTACAGGGATGGCTACACCTTC. Translation gives CASSVYRDGYTF.

The gene calls are TRBV5-1 and TRBJ1-2; D may be TRBD1 (6 bases). The CDR3 is made up of 17 amino acids. The V gene's germline CDR1 is SGHRS and CDR2 YFSETQ. V shed 9 bases and J shed 8 bases, with 32 bases lying between them. CDR3 nucleotide sequence: TGCGCCAACGCGGCTATCACGCAGGGAAAGACAGGATGGGGCTACACCTTC. As protein: CANAAITQGKTGWGYTF.

V gene TRBV2 combines with J gene TRBJ2-3, with 11 bases identical to TRBD1. Trimming took 4 bases from V and 3 from J; bases not matched to a gene: 0. There are 14 residues in the CDR3. Germline V gives CDR1 SNHLY, CDR2 FYNNEI. The CDR3: CASSGDRGTDTQYF. CDR3 in DNA: TGTGCCAGCAGTGGGGACAGGGGGACAGATACGCAGTATTTT.

The V and J genes are TRBV19 and TRBJ1-2; perhaps TRBD1 as D (6 bases). Germline CDR1 and CDR2: LNHDA and SQIVND (reference sequence). V lost 7 bases, J lost 7 bases, and 19 bases lay in between. The CDR3 contains 14 residues. CDR3 DNA: TGTGCCAGTAAATCCTCGATACAGGGTTTTGGCTACACCTTC. This sequence encodes CASKSSIQGFGYTF.

The chain combines TRBV19 with TRBJ2-1; 9 bases are shared with TRBD2. There are 15 residues in the CDR3. CDR1 LNHDA and CDR2 SQIVND come from the germline V gene (reference sequence). Trimming removed 2 bases from V and 3 bases from J; junction bases left unmatched: 2. In DNA, the CDR3 is TGTGCCAGTAGTATACGTAGCGGGAGCTACAATGAGCAGTTCTTC. Residues: CASSIRSGSYNEQFF.

The chain has TRBV7-2 and TRBJ1-4, with D possibly TRBD1 on 5 matching bases. The CDR3 is 16 amino acids. The V gene lost 0 bases and the J gene lost 2 bases, with 10 bases spanning the gap. Per the germline V gene, CDR1 is SGHTA and CDR2 is FQGNSA. The CDR3 loop reads CASSLASGRTNEKLFF. The CDR3 bases are TGTGCCAGCAGCTTAGCTTCGGGACGGACTAATGAAAAACTGTTTTTT.

The gene calls are TRBV28 and TRBJ2-1, with D possibly being TRBD2 (5 bases). V was pared by 6 bases and J by 12 bases, with 12 bases between. The CDR3 runs 11 residues. The germline CDR1 and CDR2 sequences are MDHEN and SYDVKM. For the CDR3, the DNA is TGTGCCAGCAGCACTAGTTTGGGGCAGTTCTTC. This sequence encodes CASSTSLGQFF.

The chain uses TRBV9 and TRBJ2-7; a weak D match, TRBD1 (6 bases). Deletions cut 2 bases from V and 0 bases from J, with 9 bases between. This CDR3 comprises 14 residues. From germline, CDR1 is SGDLS and CDR2 YYNGEE. In DNA form, the CDR3 reads TGTGCCAGCAGCGTTACAGGGAACTCCTACGAGCAGTACTTC. Translation: CASSVTGNSYEQYF.

This chain uses TRBV18 with TRBJ2-3; D remains unclear. This CDR3 region has 13 residues. V was clipped by 5 bases and J by 4 bases, with 10 bases between them. Per the germline V gene, CDR1 is KGHSH and CDR2 is LQKENI. Here the CDR3 reads CASSSELSDTQYF. The CDR3, as DNA: TGTGCCAGCTCATCCGAATTATCAGATACGCAGTATTTT.

The chain uses TRBV29-1 and TRBJ1-1; no clear D. V was clipped by 7 bases and J by 1 base, with 7 bases between them. The CDR3 extends over 11 amino acids. CDR1 and CDR2 (germline): SQVTM, ANQGSEA. CDR3 loop: CSAFPNTEAFF. Here the CDR3 DNA reads TGCAGCGCCTTCCCGAACACTGAAGCTTTCTTT. The variable domain in full, completed from reference TRBV29-1 and TRBJ1-1, reads SAVISQKPSRDICQRGTSLTIQCQVDSQVTMMFWYRQQPGQSLTLIATANQGSEATYESGFVIDKFPISRPNLTFSTLTVSNMSPEDSSIYLCSAFPNTEAFFGQGTRLTVV.

This sequence joins TRBV7-9 and TRBJ1-1; D remains ambiguous. The length of the CDR3 is 15 residues. Germline assignment: CDR1 SEHNR and CDR2 FQNEAQ (reference sequence). Trimming removed 4 bases at V and 1 base at J, with 13 bases between. The DNA of the CDR3 is TGTGCCAGCAGCTGGCGGCGCGGAGGGAACACTGAAGCTTTCTTT. This encodes CASSWRRGGNTEAFF.

The V gene is TRBV12-3 or TRBV12-4, the J gene TRBJ2-4; D is unclear. The CDR3 is 13 residues long. Trimming left V 4 bases short and J 3 bases short, with 7 bases between. CDR3 residues: CASSWHGKNIQYF. The CDR3 DNA is TGTGCCAGCAGTTGGCATGGCAAAAACATTCAGTACTTC.

This chain links TRBV9 with TRBJ1-2; no definite D call. Between the trimmed V and J ends, which lost 0 bases and 8 bases, there was a span of 17 bases. The CDR3 extends over 15 amino acids. Germline assignment: CDR1 SGDLS and CDR2 YYNGEE. CDR3 sequence: CASSVGMRGGKGYTF. The CDR3 bases are TGTGCCAGCAGCGTAGGTATGCGTGGAGGGAAGGGCTACACCTTC.

The chain uses TRBV29-1 and TRBJ2-1; perhaps TRBD1 as D (6 bases). Trimming pared 3 bases from V and 9 bases from J, leaving 12 bases between. Per the germline V gene, CDR1 is SQVTM and CDR2 is ANQGSEA. This CDR3 has 12 residues. The CDR3 spells CSVEAGVGEQFF. Written as DNA, the CDR3 is TGCAGCGTTGAGGCAGGGGTTGGTGAGCAGTTCTTC.